This T cell receptor beta chain originates from a study of molecular identifiers for immune sequencing clone quantification. Germline-derived CDR1 and CDR2 are MNHEY and SVGAGI. V dropped 4 bases and J dropped 0 bases, with 9 bases sitting between them. This CDR3 contains 14 residues. With listed TCR primers and previously described methods, bulk TCR libraries were prepared. One entry per CDR3 protein, called by TCRdb with MiXCR from the PCR reads. The sample holds 250,000 to 400,000 distinct CDR3 sequences, over 20% seen once. This clonotype was picked up many times. Its target is not known. Study results and limitations: Effector cells had over 98% of their molecules in clones above 20 RNA copies, while naive cells had under 1%. Underestimation of highly expanded clone sizes could arise where identical TCR molecules share a barcode.

The authors sorted naive CD8 T cells as CD8+CD4-CCR7+CD45RA+. The V and J genes are TRBV6-5 and TRBJ1-1, with D tentatively TRBD1 (5 bases). Sequenced sample: naive CD8+ T cells from blood, with Jurkat cell RNA spiked in. Subset given: FACS-sorted CD8+CD4-CCR7+CD45RA+ naive T cells. This TCR was sampled from a human donor in good health. Some libraries in this study had Jurkat cell RNA spiked in. CDR3 nucleotides: TGTGCCAGCAGTTCAGGGAACATGAACACTGAAGCTTTCTTT. Its protein product is CASSSGNMNTEAFF.